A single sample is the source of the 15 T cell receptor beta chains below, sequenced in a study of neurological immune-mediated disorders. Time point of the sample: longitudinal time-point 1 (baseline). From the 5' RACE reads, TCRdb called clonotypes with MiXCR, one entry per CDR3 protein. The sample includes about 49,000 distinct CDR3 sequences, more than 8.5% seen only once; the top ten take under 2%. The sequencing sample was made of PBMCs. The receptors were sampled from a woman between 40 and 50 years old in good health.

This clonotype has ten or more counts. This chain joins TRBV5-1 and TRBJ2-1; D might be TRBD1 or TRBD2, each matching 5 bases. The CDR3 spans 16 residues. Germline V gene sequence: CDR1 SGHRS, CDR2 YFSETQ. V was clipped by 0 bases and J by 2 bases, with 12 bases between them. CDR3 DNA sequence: TGCGCCAGCAGCTTGGCCTCAGGGAGCCCCTACAATGAGCAGTTCTTC. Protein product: CASSLASGSPYNEQFF.

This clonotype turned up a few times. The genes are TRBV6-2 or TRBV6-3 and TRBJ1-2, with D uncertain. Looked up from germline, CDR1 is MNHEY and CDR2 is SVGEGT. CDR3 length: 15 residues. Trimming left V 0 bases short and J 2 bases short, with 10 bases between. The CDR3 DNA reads TGTGCCAGCAGTTACTCGGCCAGCTTCAACTATGGCTACACCTTC. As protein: CASSYSASFNYGYTF.

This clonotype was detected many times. CDR3 residues: CASSRNPGTEAFF. In DNA form, the CDR3 reads TGTGCCAGCAGCCGGAACCCGGGGACTGAAGCTTTCTTT. The chain combines TRBV14 with TRBJ1-1; D gene unclear. V was pared by 4 bases and J by 5 bases, with 11 bases between. The V gene's germline CDR1 is SGHDN and CDR2 FVKESK. The CDR3 has 13 residues.

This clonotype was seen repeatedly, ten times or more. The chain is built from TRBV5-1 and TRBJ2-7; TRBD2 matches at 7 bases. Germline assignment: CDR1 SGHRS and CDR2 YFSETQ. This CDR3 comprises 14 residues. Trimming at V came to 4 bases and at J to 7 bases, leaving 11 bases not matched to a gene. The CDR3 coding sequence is TGCGCCAGCAGCCCCGGGACGGGGGGTGGGGAGCAGTACTTC. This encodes CASSPGTGGGEQYF.

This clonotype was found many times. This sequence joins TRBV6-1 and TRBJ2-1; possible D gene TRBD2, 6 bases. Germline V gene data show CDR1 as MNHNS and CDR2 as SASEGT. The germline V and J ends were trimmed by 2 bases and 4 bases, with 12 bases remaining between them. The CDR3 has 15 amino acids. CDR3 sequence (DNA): TGTGCCAGCAGTGAAAGGGCTAGCGAGTACAATGAGCAGTTCTTC. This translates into CASSERASEYNEQFF.

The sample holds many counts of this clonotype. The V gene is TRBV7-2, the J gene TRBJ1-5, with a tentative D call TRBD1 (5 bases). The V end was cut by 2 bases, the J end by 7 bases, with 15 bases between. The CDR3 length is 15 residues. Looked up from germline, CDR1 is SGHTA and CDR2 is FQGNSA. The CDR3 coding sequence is TGTGCCAGCAGCTTAACGGGGGTTGGGGACCAGCCCCAGCATTTT. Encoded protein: CASSLTGVGDQPQHF.

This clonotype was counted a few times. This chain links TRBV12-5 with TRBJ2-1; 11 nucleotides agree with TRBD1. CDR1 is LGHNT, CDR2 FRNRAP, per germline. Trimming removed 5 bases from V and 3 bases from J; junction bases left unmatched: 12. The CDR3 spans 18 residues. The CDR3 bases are TGTGCTAGTGGTACACGACCTCCGGGACAGGGGGTCTACAATGAGCAGTTCTTC. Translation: CASGTRPPGQGVYNEQFF. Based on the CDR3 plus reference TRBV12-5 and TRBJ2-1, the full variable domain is DARVTQTPRHKVTEMGQEVTMRCQPILGHNTVFWYRQTMMQGLELLAYFRNRAPLDDSGMPKDRFSAEMPDATLATLKIQPSEPRDSAVYFCASGTRPPGQGVYNEQFFGPGTRLTVL.

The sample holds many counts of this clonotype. DNA for the CDR3: TGCAGCGTTGTGGTCCCCCCCTACGAGCAGTACTTC. This sequence encodes CSVVVPPYEQYF. The rearrangement uses TRBV29-1 and TRBJ2-7; D is uncertain. With 4 bases removed from V and 2 bases from J, the gap between germline ends came to 9 bases. The CDR3 length is 12 residues. Looked up from germline, CDR1 is SQVTM and CDR2 is ANQGSEA.

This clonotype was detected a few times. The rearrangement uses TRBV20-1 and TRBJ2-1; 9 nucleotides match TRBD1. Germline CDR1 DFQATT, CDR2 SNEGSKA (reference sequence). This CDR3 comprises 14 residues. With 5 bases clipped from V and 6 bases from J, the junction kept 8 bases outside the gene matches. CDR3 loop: CSAVDRGEVNEQFF. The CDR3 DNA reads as TGCAGTGCTGTGGACAGGGGAGAGGTCAATGAGCAGTTCTTC.

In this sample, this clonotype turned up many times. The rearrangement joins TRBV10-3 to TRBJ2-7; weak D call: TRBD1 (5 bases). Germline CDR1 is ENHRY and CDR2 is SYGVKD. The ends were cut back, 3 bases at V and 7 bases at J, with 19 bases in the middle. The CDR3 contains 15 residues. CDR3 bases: TGTGCCATCAGTGACCACTCTAGGGGCCCCGCAGAGCAGTACTTC. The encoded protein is CAISDHSRGPAEQYF.

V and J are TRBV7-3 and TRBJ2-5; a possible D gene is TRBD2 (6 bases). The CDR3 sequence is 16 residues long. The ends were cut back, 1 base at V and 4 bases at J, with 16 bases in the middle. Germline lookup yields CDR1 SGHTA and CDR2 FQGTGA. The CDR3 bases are TGTGCCAGCAGCTTAAGTTCTCCGGGGGTGCGAGAGACCCAGTACTTC. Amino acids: CASSLSSPGVRETQYF.

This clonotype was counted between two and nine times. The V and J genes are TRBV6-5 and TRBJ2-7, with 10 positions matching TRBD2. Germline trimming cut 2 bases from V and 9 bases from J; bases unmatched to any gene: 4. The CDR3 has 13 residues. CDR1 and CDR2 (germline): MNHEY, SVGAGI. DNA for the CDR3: TGTGCCAGCAGTTACGGCCTAGCGGGGGCGCAGTACTTC. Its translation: CASSYGLAGAQYF.

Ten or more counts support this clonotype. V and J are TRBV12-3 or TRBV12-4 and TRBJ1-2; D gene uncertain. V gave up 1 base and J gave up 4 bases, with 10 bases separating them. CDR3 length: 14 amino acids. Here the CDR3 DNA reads TGTGCCAGCAGTTTAGGGCAGACATCCTATGGCTACACCTTC. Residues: CASSLGQTSYGYTF.

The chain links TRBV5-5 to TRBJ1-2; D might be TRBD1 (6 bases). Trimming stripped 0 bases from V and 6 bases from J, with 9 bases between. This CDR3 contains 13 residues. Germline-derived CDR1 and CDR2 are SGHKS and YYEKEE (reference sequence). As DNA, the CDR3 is TGTGCCAGCAGCTTGGGGACAGAGCATGGCTACACCTTC. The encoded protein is CASSLGTEHGYTF.

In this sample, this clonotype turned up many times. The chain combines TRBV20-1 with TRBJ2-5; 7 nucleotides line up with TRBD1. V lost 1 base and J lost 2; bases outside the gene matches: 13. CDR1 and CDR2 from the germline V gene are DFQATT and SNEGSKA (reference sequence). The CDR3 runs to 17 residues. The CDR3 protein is CSARASSIPGQQETQYF. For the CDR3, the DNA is TGCAGTGCTAGAGCATCCTCAATCCCGGGACAGCAAGAGACCCAGTACTTC.